This passage covers 22 T cell receptor beta chains from one sample sequenced in a study of cytomegalovirus exposure and HLA in healthy donors. Primers for the PCR totalled 60 Vbeta and 13 Jbeta. Clones were read by immunoSEQ multiplex PCR, and TCRdb kept only the in-frame ones, dropping some. There are some 89,000 clones in the sample; 78% occur only once, and over 3.5% lies in the top ten. What was sequenced was PBMCs. The receptors originated from a woman between 40 and 50 years old in good health and CMV-seropositive.

This clone has only one observation. The chain employs TRBV7-9 and TRBJ2-4, with D tentatively TRBD2 (6 bases). The germline CDR1 and CDR2 sequences are SEHNR and FQNEAQ (reference sequence). Trimming pared 5 bases from V and 9 bases from J, leaving 20 bases between. The CDR3 sequence is 15 residues long. The CDR3: CASSVDQPGLRIQYF. The CDR3 bases are TGTGCCAGCAGCGTCGATCAACCGGGACTTCGCATTCAGTACTTC.

This clone was counted between two and nine times. The chain employs TRBV11-2 and TRBJ1-3; D might be TRBD1 (6 bases). CDR3 length equals 14 residues. Germline V gene data show CDR1 as SGHAT and CDR2 as FQNNGV. Trimming pared 8 bases from V and 4 bases from J, leaving 15 bases between. The CDR3 spells CASRPSGAGNTIYF. CDR3 nucleotide sequence: TGTGCCAGCCGCCCCTCAGGGGCCGGAAACACCATATATTTT.

In this sample, this clone turned up a few times. The rearrangement uses TRBV19 and TRBJ1-5; D is unclear. Trimming pared 0 bases from V and 4 bases from J, leaving 4 bases between. Germline V CDR1 and CDR2: LNHDA, SQIVND (reference sequence). This CDR3 is built from 13 residues. CDR3 in DNA: TGTGCCAGTAGTATAGAGAGGAATCAGCCCCAGCATTTT. As protein: CASSIERNQPQHF.

This chain connects TRBV9 to TRBJ2-2; D unresolved. The germline gives CDR1 SGDLS, CDR2 YYNGEE. V lost 2 bases to trimming and J lost 8 bases, with 10 bases between them. The CDR3 sequence is 13 residues long. CDR3 coding DNA: TGTGCCAGCAGCGTTCAGGTTGAAGGGGAGCTGTTTTTT. Translating it yields CASSVQVEGELFF.

The V and J genes are TRBV6-1 and TRBJ1-4, with TRBD1 as a possible D gene (5 bases). Trimming cost V 4 bases and J 0 bases, with 15 bases left between them. The CDR3 contains 17 residues. CDR1 and CDR2 from the germline V gene are MNHNS and SASEGT. CDR3 loop: CASSVGPTGSTNEKLFF. In nucleotides, the CDR3 is TGTGCCAGCAGTGTGGGGCCTACCGGATCAACTAATGAAAAACTGTTTTTT.

This clone was seen a handful of times. This chain links TRBV7-2 with TRBJ2-2, with D possibly TRBD1 on 5 matching bases. The V gene's germline CDR1 is SGHTA and CDR2 FQGNSA. Trimming cost V 7 bases and J 1 base, with 13 bases left between them. There are 15 residues in the CDR3. CDR3 sequence reads: CASTPDSGNTGELFF. The DNA for the CDR3 is TGTGCCAGCACCCCCGACAGTGGGAACACCGGGGAGCTGTTTTTT.

The V gene is TRBV5-5, the J gene TRBJ2-1; TRBD2 agrees at 7 bases. The CDR3 covers 14 residues. Germline V gene data show CDR1 as SGHKS and CDR2 as YYEKEE (reference sequence). The trim removed 0 bases at V and 7 bases at J, leaving 4 bases unmatched. CDR3 residues: CASSLAGGSNEQFF. The CDR3 bases are TGTGCCAGCAGCTTGGCGGGCGGGAGTAATGAGCAGTTCTTC. Complete variable domain (other parts from reference TRBV5-5 and TRBJ2-1): DAGVTQSPTHLIKTRGQQVTLRCSPISGHKSVSWYQQVLGQGPQFIFQYYEKEERGRGNFPDRFSARQFPNYSSELNVNALLLGDSALYLCASSLAGGSNEQFFGPGTRLTVL.

In this sample, this clone turned up once. The chain joins TRBV14 to TRBJ2-7; 7 positions agree with TRBD2. J was trimmed by 3 bases and V by 1 base; bases with no gene match: 9. Looked up from germline, CDR1 is SGHDN and CDR2 is FVKESK. The CDR3 runs 16 residues. As DNA, the CDR3 is TGTGCCAGCAGCCAAGTGAAGAGCGGGGTCTACTACGAGCAGTACTTC. Residues: CASSQVKSGVYYEQYF. The full variable domain, its missing parts supplied by reference TRBV14 and TRBJ2-7, is EAGVTQFPSHSVIEKGQTVTLRCDPISGHDNLYWYRRVMGKEIKFLLHFVKESKQDESGMPNNRFLAERTGGTYSTLKVQPAELEDSGVYFCASSQVKSGVYYEQYFGPGTRLTVT.

The rearrangement uses TRBV4-1 and TRBJ2-1, with 9 bases fitting TRBD2. The germline V gene encodes CDR1 MGHRA and CDR2 YSYEKL. The CDR3 runs to 19 residues. The J segment lost 1 base and the V segment lost 3 bases, leaving 13 bases of the junction unmatched. The CDR3 DNA is TGCGCCAGCAGCCACCTAAATAGCGGGAGACTTCGTTCCTACAATGAGCAGTTCTTC. It is translated as CASSHLNSGRLRSYNEQFF.

The chain combines TRBV30 with TRBJ1-1; D is unresolved. Trimming removed 3 bases from V and 6 bases from J, with 14 bases in between. The CDR3 has 13 residues. Germline loops: CDR1 GTSNPN, CDR2 SVGIG (reference sequence). The chain's CDR3 is CAWRSPGRAEAFF. As DNA, the CDR3 is TGTGCCTGGAGATCCCCGGGAAGGGCTGAAGCTTTCTTT.

V gene TRBV6-1 combines with J gene TRBJ1-5; 7 bases match TRBD1. Trimming took 1 base from V and 8 from J; bases not matched to a gene: 5. The CDR3 is 14 residues long. Germline V gives CDR1 MNHNS, CDR2 SASEGT. CDR3 DNA sequence: TGTGCCAGCAGTGAAGGAGGGGGCCAGGAGCCCCAGCATTTT. Its translation: CASSEGGGQEPQHF.

This clone turned up a few times. The chain combines TRBV7-6 with TRBJ1-3, with D unclear. The germline V and J ends were trimmed by 0 bases and 0 bases, with 6 bases remaining between them. This CDR3 has 15 amino acids. Germline CDR1 and CDR2: SGHVS and FNYEAQ. The CDR3 spells CASSLASVSGNTIYF. The CDR3 nucleotides are TGTGCCAGCAGCTTAGCGTCAGTCTCTGGAAACACCATATATTTT.

The chain joins TRBV27 to TRBJ2-2; 13 bases fit TRBD2. The CDR3 has 15 amino acids. The germline V gene has CDR1 MNHEY and CDR2 SMNVEV (reference sequence). V was clipped by 6 bases and J by 7 bases; unmatched bases: 5. CDR3 nucleotides: TGTGCCAGCAGACTAGCGGGAGGGCCTATCGGGGAGCTGTTTTTT. Translation: CASRLAGGPIGELFF.

This clone was seen once. The chain recombines TRBV11-2 with TRBJ1-1; 7 bases are shared with TRBD1. The germline gives CDR1 SGHAT, CDR2 FQNNGV. V dropped 2 bases and J dropped 0; count of bases not matched to a gene: 3. The CDR3 runs to 15 residues. The CDR3 loop is CASSLNDRVNTEAFF. The CDR3 DNA reads TGTGCCAGCAGCTTAAATGACAGGGTGAACACTGAAGCTTTCTTT.

The chain links TRBV6-5 to TRBJ2-1, with TRBD2 matching 7 bases. Per germline, CDR1 MNHEY and CDR2 SVGAGI. The V and J ends lost 5 bases and 0 bases, in that order; junction bases with no gene match: 4. The CDR3 covers 15 residues. The CDR3, as DNA: TGTGCCAGCAGTCGAGCGGGGTTCTCCTACAATGAGCAGTTCTTC. Protein sequence: CASSRAGFSYNEQFF.

This rearrangement joins TRBV7-3 to TRBJ1-1; maybe TRBD1 (6 bases). The CDR3 length is 15 residues. Trimming cost V 1 base and J 2 bases, with 11 bases left between them. Germline loops: CDR1 SGHTA, CDR2 FQGTGA. CDR3 amino acids: CASSLMAGANTEAFF. DNA for the CDR3: TGTGCCAGCAGCTTAATGGCAGGGGCTAACACTGAAGCTTTCTTT.

This clone was seen once. The chain joins TRBV6-4 to TRBJ1-2; 9 positions match TRBD1. The CDR3 runs 16 residues. V lost 0 bases, J lost 8 bases, and 10 bases stayed unmatched. Germline values: CDR1 MRHNA, CDR2 SNTAGT. CDR3 amino acids: CASSDSPHTGGGGYTF. In DNA form, the CDR3 reads TGTGCCAGCAGTGACTCCCCCCACACAGGGGGCGGCGGCTACACCTTC.

J is TRBJ1-4 and V is TRBV28; 10 positions match TRBD1. The CDR3 runs to 15 residues. V trimming: 5 bases; J trimming: 7 bases; junction bases outside the gene matches: 7. Germline V gene lookup returns CDR1 MDHEN and CDR2 SYDVKM. The CDR3 loop is CASSTPTGGREKLFF. CDR3 in DNA: TGTGCCAGCAGTACCCCGACAGGGGGCCGTGAAAAACTGTTTTTT.

V and J are TRBV5-6 and TRBJ1-5; D is possibly TRBD1 (5 bases). Trimming took off 2 bases at V and 6 bases at J, with 12 bases between the two ends. The CDR3 is 14 residues long. Looked up from germline, CDR1 is SGHDT and CDR2 is YYEEEE. CDR3 sequence: CASSFQGRAQPQHF. The CDR3 DNA is TGTGCCAGCAGCTTTCAGGGTAGGGCTCAGCCCCAGCATTTT.

The chain has TRBV5-1 and TRBJ2-2; 12 bases agree with TRBD2. CDR3 length equals 16 residues. CDR1 SGHRS and CDR2 YFSETQ come from the germline V gene. The J segment lost 3 bases and the V segment lost 2 bases, leaving 2 bases of the junction unmatched. The CDR3 DNA follows: TGCGCCAGCAGCTTACTAGCGGGGGGCGACACCGGGGAGCTGTTTTTT. It encodes CASSLLAGGDTGELFF.

The chain links TRBV14 to TRBJ1-3; the match to TRBD1 covers 8 bases. Trimming removed 4 bases from V and 4 bases from J; junction bases left unmatched: 3. The CDR3 is 14 amino acids. Germline CDR1 is SGHDN and CDR2 is FVKESK. DNA of the CDR3: TGTGCCAGCAGCCCCCGGACAGGGGGAAACACCATATATTTT. Amino acid sequence: CASSPRTGGNTIYF.

The rearrangement uses TRBV29-1 and TRBJ2-1, with 10 nucleotides matching TRBD2. The CDR3 spans 16 residues. The germline gives CDR1 SQVTM, CDR2 ANQGSEA. V lost 3 bases, J lost 0 bases, and 5 bases stayed unmatched. CDR3 DNA sequence: TGCAGCGTTGAGAGCGGGAGGGCCGCCTCCTACAATGAGCAGTTCTTC. Translating it yields CSVESGRAASYNEQFF.